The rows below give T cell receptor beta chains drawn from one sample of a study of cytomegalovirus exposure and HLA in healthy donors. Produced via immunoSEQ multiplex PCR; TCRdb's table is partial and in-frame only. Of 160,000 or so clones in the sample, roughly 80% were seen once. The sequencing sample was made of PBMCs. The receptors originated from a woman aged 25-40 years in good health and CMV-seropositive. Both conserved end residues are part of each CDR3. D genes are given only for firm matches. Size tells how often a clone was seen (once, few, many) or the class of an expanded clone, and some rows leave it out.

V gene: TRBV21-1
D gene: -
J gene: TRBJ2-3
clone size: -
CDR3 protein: CASSTSGLAGGFTDTQYF
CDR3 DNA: TGTGCCAGCAGCACCTCGGGACTAGCGGGGGGGTTCACAGATACGCAGTATTTT

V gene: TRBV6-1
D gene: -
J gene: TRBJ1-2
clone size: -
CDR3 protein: CASSLRGYSNYGYTF
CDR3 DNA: TGTGCCAGCAGCCTCCGGGGTTACTCTAACTATGGCTACACCTTC

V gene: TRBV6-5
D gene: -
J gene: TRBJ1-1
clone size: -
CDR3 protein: CASSYELTAMNTEAFF
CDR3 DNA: TGTGCCAGCAGTTACGAGTTGACAGCCATGAACACTGAAGCTTTCTTT

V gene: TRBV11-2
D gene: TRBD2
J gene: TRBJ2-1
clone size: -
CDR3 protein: CASSLIVSSGGPHEQFF
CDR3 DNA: TGTGCCAGCAGCTTAATCGTATCTAGCGGGGGGCCCCATGAGCAGTTCTTC

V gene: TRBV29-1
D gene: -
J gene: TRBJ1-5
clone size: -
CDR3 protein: CSVRRPIRWRAYSNQPQHF
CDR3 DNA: TGCAGCGTCCGACGGCCCATTAGGTGGAGGGCTTATAGCAATCAGCCCCAGCATTTT

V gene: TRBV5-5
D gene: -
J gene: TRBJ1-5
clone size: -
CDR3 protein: CASSLIGGDQPQHF
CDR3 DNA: TGTGCCAGCAGCTTGATCGGGGGGGATCAGCCCCAGCATTTT

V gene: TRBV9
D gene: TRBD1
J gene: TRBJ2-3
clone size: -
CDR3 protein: CASTPGTAYTDTQYF
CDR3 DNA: TGTGCCAGCACCCCCGGGACAGCTTACACAGATACGCAGTATTTT

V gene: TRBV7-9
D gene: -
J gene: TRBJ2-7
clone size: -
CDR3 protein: CASSPGGAEQYF
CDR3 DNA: TGTGCCAGCAGCCCTGGAGGGGCCGAGCAGTACTTC

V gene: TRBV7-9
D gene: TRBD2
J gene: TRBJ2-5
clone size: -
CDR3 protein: CASSSISGGRGQETQYF
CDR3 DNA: TGTGCCAGCAGCTCGATTAGCGGGGGCCGGGGGCAAGAGACCCAGTACTTC

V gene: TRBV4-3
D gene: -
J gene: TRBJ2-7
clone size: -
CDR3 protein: CASSRAQGRAHEQYF
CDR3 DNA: TGCGCCAGCAGCCGGGCCCAGGGGCGAGCCCACGAGCAGTACTTC

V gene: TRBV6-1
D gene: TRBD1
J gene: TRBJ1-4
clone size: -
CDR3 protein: CASSGWTGGNEKLFF
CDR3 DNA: TGTGCCAGCAGTGGTTGGACAGGGGGCAATGAAAAACTGTTTTTT

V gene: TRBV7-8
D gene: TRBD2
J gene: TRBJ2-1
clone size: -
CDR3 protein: CASSLEVGLAVTGVHNEQFF
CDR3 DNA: TGTGCCAGCAGCTTAGAGGTGGGACTAGCGGTAACTGGGGTACACAATGAGCAGTTCTTC

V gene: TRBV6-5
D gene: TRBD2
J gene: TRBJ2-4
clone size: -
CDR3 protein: CASSYASGVNIQYF
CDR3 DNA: TGTGCCAGCAGTTACGCTAGCGGAGTGAACATTCAGTACTTC

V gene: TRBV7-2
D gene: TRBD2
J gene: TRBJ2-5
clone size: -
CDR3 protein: CASSLGTSPARAQYF
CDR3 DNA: TGTGCCAGCAGCCTCGGGACTAGTCCCGCGAGGGCCCAGTACTTC

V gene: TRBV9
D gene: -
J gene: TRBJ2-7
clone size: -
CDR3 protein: CASSPSQGRTYEQYF
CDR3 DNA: TGTGCCAGCAGCCCCTCCCAGGGAAGAACCTACGAGCAGTACTTC

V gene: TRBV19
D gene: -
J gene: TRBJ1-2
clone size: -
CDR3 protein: CASSIVRINYGYTF
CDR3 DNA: TGTGCCAGTAGTATAGTCAGGATTAACTATGGCTACACCTTC

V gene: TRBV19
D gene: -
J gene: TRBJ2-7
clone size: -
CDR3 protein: CASSIEAGWAYEQYF
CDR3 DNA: TGTGCCAGTAGTATCGAGGCAGGGTGGGCCTACGAGCAGTACTTC

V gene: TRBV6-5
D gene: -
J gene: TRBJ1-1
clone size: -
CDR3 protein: CASRPGFNTEAFF
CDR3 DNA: TGTGCCAGCAGACCGGGATTTAACACTGAAGCTTTCTTT

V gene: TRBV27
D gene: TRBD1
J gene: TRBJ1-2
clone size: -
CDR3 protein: CASSVTGGRYGYTF
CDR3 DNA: TGTGCCAGCAGTGTGACAGGGGGCCGTTATGGCTACACCTTC

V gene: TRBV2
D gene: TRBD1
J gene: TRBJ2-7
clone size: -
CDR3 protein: CASSGMGTDSYEQYF
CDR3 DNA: TGTGCCAGCAGTGGTATGGGGACAGACTCCTACGAGCAGTACTTC

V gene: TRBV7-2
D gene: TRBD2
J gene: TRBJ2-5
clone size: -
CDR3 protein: CASSTQTSGQETQYF
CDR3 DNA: TGTGCCAGCAGCACCCAGACTAGCGGCCAAGAGACCCAGTACTTC

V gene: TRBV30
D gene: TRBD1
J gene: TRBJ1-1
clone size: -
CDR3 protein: CAWWLPGQGNTEAFF
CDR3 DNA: TGTGCCTGGTGGCTTCCGGGACAGGGGAACACTGAAGCTTTCTTT

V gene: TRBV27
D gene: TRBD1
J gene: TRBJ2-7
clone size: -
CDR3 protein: CASSSGTGVSIATYEQYF
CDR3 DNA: TGTGCCAGCAGTTCCGGGACAGGGGTCTCGATTGCTACCTACGAGCAGTACTTC

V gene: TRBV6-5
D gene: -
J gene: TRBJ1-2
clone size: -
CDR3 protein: CASSYTGLLAYGYTF
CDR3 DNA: TGTGCCAGCAGTTACACGGGACTCCTAGCCTATGGCTACACCTTC

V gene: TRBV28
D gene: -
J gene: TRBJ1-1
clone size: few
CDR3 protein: CASNSPRDPKGDTEAFF
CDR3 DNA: TGTGCCAGCAACAGCCCCAGGGACCCAAAGGGGGACACTGAAGCTTTCTTT

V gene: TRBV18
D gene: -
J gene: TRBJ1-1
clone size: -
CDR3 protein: CASSPGGGWTTEAFF
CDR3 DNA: TGTGCCAGCTCCCCTGGTGGAGGGTGGACCACTGAAGCTTTCTTT

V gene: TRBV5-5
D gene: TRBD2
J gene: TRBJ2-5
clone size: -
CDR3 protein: CASSLLAGGREETQYF
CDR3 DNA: TGTGCCAGCAGTTTGCTAGCGGGGGGGCGCGAAGAGACCCAGTACTTC

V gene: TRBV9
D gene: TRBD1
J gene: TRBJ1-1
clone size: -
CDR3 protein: CASSGRTGNTEAFF
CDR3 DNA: TGTGCCAGCAGCGGGCGGACAGGGAACACTGAAGCTTTCTTT

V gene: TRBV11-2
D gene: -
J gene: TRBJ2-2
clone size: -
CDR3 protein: CASSLQGTRTGELFF
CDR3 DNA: TGTGCCAGCAGCTTACAGGGGACACGAACCGGGGAGCTGTTTTTT

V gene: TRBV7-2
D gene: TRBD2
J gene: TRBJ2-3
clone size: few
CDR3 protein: CASSVTSGADTQYF
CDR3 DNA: TGTGCCAGCAGCGTTACTAGCGGGGCAGATACGCAGTATTTT

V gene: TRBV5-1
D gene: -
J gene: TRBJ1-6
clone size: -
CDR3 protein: CASSLGVMGLSPNSPLHF
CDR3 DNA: TGCGCCAGCAGCTTGGGGGTGATGGGCCTGTCCCCTAATTCACCCCTCCACTTT

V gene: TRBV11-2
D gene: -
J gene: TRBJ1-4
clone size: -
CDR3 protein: CASSLDWGVTNEKLFF
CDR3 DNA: TGTGCCAGCAGCTTAGATTGGGGGGTAACTAATGAAAAACTGTTTTTT

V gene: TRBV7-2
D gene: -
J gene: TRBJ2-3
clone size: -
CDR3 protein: CASSENRVDTQYF
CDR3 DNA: TGTGCCAGCAGCGAAAACAGGGTGGATACGCAGTATTTT

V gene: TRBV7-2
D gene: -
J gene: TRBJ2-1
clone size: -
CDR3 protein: CASSSRSSYNEQFF
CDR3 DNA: TGTGCCAGCAGCTCTAGGAGCTCCTACAATGAGCAGTTCTTC

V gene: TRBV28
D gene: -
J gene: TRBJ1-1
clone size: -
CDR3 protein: CASSHRVGYTEAFF
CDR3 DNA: TGTGCCAGCAGTCACAGGGTGGGGTACACTGAAGCTTTCTTT

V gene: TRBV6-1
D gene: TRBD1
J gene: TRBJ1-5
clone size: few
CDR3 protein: CASSVRDSFLRSQPQHF
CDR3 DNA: TGTGCCAGCAGTGTCCGGGACAGTTTTCTTCGCAGTCAGCCCCAGCATTTT

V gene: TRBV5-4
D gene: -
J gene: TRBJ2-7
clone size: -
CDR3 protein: CASSLGGRGMRGDYEQYF
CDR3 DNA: TGTGCCAGCAGCTTGGGTGGTAGGGGGATGCGAGGAGACTACGAGCAGTACTTC

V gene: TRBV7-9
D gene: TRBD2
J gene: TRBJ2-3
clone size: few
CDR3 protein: CASSLLTLAGVGDTQYF
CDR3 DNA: TGTGCCAGCAGCTTATTAACCCTAGCGGGGGTCGGAGATACGCAGTATTTT

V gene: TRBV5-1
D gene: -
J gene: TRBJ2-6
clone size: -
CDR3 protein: CASSLYRRSGANVLTF
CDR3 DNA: TGCGCCAGCAGCTTGTACAGGCGATCAGGGGCCAACGTCCTGACTTTC

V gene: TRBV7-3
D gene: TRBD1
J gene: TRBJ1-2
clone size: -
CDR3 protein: CASSYGQDYGYTF
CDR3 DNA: TGTGCCAGCAGTTACGGACAGGACTATGGCTACACCTTC

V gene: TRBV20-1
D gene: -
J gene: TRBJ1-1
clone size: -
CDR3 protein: CSATGRQEAFF
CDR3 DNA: TGCAGTGCGACCGGTAGACAGGAAGCTTTCTTT

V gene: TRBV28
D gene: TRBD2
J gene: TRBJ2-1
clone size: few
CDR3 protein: CASRASGGLSSYNEQFF
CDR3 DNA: TGTGCCAGCAGAGCTAGCGGGGGGCTTAGCTCCTACAATGAGCAGTTCTTC

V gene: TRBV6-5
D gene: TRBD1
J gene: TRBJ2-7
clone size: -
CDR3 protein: CASSYSAGQGRHEQYF
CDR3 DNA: TGTGCCAGCAGTTACTCGGCGGGACAGGGGCGACACGAGCAGTACTTC

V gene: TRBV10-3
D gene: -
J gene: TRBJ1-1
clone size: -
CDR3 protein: CAIKSGREAFF
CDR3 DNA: TGTGCCATTAAGTCGGGGAGGGAAGCTTTCTTT

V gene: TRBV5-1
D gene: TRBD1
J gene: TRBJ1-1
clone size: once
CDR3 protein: CASSSQQGAAEAFF
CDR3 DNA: TGCGCCAGCAGCTCACAACAGGGGGCTGCTGAAGCTTTCTTT

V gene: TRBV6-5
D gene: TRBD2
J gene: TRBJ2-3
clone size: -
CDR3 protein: CASSGLAGGRTYF
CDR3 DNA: TGTGCCAGCAGTGGCCTAGCGGGGGGGCGGACGTATTTT

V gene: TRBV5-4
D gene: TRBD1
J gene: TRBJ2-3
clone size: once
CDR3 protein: CASSRQGRADTQYF
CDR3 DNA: TGTGCCAGCAGCCGACAGGGTAGGGCAGATACGCAGTATTTT

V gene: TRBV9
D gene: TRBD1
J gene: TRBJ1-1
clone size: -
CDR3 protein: CASSVRGQNTEAFF
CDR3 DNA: TGTGCCAGCAGCGTCAGGGGGCAAAACACTGAAGCTTTCTTT

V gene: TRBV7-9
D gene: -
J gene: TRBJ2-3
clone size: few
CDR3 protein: CASLTWGDDTDTQYF
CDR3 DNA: TGTGCCAGCTTGACCTGGGGGGACGACACAGATACGCAGTATTTT

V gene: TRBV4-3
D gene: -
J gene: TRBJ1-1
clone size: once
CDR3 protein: CASSQQGYTEAFF
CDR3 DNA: TGCGCCAGCAGCCAACAGGGTTACACTGAAGCTTTCTTT

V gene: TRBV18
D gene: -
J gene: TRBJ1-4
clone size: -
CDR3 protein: CASSSLSTNEKLFF
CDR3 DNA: TGTGCCAGCTCAAGCCTATCCACTAATGAAAAACTGTTTTTT

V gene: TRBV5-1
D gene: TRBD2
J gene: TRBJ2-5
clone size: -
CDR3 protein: CASSPGLAEETQYF
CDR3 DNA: TGCGCCAGCAGTCCGGGACTAGCGGAAGAGACCCAGTACTTC

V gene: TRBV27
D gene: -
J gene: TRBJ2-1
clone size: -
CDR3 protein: CASSANYNEQFF
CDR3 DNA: TGTGCCAGCAGTGCTAATTACAATGAGCAGTTCTTC

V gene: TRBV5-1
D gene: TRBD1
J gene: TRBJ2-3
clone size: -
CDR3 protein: CASSLTGGQNTQYF
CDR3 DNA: TGCGCCAGCAGCTTGACAGGGGGCCAAAATACGCAGTATTTT

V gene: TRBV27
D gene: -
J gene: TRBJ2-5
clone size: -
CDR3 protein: CASSSTTQETQYF
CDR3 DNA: TGTGCCAGCAGTTCCACAACGCAAGAGACCCAGTACTTC

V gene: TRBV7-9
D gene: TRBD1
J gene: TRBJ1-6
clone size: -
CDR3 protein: CASSGGTGVSPLHF
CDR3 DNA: TGTGCCAGCAGCGGAGGGACAGGGGTCTCACCCCTCCACTTT